This T cell receptor beta chain was identified in a study of cytomegalovirus exposure and HLA in healthy donors. Use of 60 Vbeta and 13 Jbeta primers characterized the PCR. This table comes from immunoSEQ multiplex PCR, and its TCRdb copy is limited to in-frame clones, with some not included. The data hold 110,000 or so clones, with about four fifths observed a single time. Sequences were obtained from PBMCs. The sequence came from a man younger than 40 in good health and CMV-seronegative.

CDR3 sequence (DNA): TGTGCCAGTGGGACTCCCGTCCGACAACGGACCGGGGAGCTGTTTTTT. Amino acid sequence: CASGTPVRQRTGELFF. The chain is built from TRBV19 and TRBJ2-2; perhaps TRBD2 as D (6 bases). There are 16 residues in the CDR3. Trimming shortened V by 8 bases and J by 5 bases, and 21 bases separated the two germline ends. Germline V gives CDR1 LNHDA, CDR2 SQIVND (reference sequence).